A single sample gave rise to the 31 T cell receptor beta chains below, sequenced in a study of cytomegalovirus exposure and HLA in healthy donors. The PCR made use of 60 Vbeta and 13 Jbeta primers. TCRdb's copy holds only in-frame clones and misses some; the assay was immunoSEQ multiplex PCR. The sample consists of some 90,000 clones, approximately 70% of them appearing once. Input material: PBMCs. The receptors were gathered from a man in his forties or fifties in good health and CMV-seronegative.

CDR3 residues: CASSRGQGGTGELFF. Here the CDR3 DNA reads TGTGCCAGCAGCCGGGGACAGGGAGGCACCGGGGAGCTGTTTTTT. The chain employs TRBV11-3 and TRBJ2-2, with 9 bases that match TRBD1. Germline V lookup: CDR1 SGHNT, CDR2 YENEEA. The CDR3 totals 15 residues. Trimming at V came to 5 bases and at J to 4 bases, leaving 5 bases not matched to a gene.

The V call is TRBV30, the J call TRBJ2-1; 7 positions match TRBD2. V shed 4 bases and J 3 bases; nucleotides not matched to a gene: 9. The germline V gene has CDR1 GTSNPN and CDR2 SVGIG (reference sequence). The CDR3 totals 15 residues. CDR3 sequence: CAWNKAGAGYNEQFF. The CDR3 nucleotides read TGTGCCTGGAATAAGGCGGGAGCCGGCTACAATGAGCAGTTCTTC.

The chain's CDR3 is CASSPASGSTDTQYF. The CDR3 region has the DNA TGTGCCAGCAGCCCTGCTAGCGGTTCGACAGATACGCAGTATTTT. V usage is TRBV5-4 and J usage is TRBJ2-3, with TRBD2 matching over 7 bases. J gave up 3 bases and V 4 bases, and 8 bases lay outside the gene matches. The CDR3 length is 15 residues. Germline CDR1 reads SGHNT; CDR2 reads YYREEE (reference sequence).

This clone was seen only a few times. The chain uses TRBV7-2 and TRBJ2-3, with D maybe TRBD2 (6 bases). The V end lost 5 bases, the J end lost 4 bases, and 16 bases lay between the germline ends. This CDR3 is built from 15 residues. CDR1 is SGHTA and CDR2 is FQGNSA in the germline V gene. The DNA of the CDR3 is TGTGCCAGCAGCCAGGGAGGTTGGTTTGCAGATACGCAGTATTTT. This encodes CASSQGGWFADTQYF.

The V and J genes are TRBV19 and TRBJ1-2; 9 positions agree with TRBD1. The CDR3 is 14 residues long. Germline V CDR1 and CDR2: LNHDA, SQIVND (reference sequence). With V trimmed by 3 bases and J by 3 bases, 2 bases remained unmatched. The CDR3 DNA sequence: TGTGCCAGTAGTATGGACAGGGGTGACTATGGCTACACCTTC. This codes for CASSMDRGDYGYTF.

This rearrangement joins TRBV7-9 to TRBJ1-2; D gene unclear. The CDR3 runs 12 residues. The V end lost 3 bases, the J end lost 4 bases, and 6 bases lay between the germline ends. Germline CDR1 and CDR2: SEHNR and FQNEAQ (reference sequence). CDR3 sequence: CASSFDTYGYTF. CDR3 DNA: TGTGCCAGCAGCTTTGACACCTATGGCTACACCTTC.

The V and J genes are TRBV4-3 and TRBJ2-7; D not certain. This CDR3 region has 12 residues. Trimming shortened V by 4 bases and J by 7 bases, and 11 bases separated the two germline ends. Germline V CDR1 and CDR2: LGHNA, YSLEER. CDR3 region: CASSPLSLEQYF. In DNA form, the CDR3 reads TGCGCCAGCAGCCCCCTAAGTTTGGAGCAGTACTTC.

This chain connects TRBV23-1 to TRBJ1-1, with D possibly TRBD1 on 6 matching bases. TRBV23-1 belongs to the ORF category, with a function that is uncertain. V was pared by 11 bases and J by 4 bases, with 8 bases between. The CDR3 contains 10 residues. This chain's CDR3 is CAQGCTEAFF. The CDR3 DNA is TGCGCCCAGGGGTGCACTGAAGCTTTCTTT.

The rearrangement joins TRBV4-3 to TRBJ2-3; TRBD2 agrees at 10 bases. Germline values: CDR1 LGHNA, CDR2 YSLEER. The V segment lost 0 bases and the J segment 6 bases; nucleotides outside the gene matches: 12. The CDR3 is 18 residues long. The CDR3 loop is CASSQEGATSGVLDTQYF. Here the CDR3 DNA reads TGCGCCAGCAGCCAAGAGGGGGCAACTAGCGGGGTTCTTGATACGCAGTATTTT.

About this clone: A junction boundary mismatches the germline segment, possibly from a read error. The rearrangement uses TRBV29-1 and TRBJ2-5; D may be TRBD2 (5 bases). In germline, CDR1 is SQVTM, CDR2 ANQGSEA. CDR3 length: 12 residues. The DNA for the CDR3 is TGCAGCGTCGAAGCCGGGGTAGAGACCCAGTACTTC. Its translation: CSVEAGVETQYF.

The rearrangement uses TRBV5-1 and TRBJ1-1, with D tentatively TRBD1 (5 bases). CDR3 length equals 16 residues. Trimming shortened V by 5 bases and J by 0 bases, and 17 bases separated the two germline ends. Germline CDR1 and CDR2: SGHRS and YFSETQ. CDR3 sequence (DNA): TGCGCCAGCAGGCGAGAGACAGCCCTCATGAACACTGAAGCTTTCTTT. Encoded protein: CASRRETALMNTEAFF.

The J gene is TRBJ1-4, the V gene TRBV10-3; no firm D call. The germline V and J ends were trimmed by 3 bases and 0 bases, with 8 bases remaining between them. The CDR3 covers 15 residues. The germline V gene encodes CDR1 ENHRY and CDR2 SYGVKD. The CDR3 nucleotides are TGTGCCATCAGTGATCGGGGTGCAACTAATGAAAAACTGTTTTTT. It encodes CAISDRGATNEKLFF.

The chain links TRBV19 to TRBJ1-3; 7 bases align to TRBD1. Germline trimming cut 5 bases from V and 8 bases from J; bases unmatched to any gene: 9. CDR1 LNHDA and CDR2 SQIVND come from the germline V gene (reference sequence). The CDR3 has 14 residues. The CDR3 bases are TGTGCCAGTAGTGCACGGGACAGAGGGGACACCATATATTTT. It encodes CASSARDRGDTIYF. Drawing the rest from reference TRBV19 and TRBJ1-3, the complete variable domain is DGGITQSPKYLFRKEGQNVTLSCEQNLNHDAMYWYRQDPGQGLRLIYYSQIVNDFQKGDIAEGYSVSREKKESFPLTVTSAQKNPTAFYLCASSARDRGDTIYFGEGSWLTVV.

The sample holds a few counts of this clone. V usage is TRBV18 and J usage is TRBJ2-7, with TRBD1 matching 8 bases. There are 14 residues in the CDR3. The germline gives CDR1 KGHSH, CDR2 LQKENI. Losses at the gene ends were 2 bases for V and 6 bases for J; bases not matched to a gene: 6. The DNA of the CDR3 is TGTGCCAGCTCACCAGATTATGACAGGGGCGAGCAGTACGTC. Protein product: CASSPDYDRGEQYV.

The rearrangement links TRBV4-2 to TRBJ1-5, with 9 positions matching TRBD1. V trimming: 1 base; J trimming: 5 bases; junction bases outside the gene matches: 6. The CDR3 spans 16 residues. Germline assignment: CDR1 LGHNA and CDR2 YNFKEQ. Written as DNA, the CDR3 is TGTGCCAGCAGCCAAGCGGGGGGACAGGGCCATCAGCCCCAGCATTTT. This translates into CASSQAGGQGHQPQHF.

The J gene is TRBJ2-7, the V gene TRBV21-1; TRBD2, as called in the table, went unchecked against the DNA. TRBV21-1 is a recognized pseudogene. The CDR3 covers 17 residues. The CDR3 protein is CASSKSREETSGYEQYV. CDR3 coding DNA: TGTGCCAGCAGCAAAAGCCGCGAGGAGACTAGCGGGTACGAGCAGTACGTC.

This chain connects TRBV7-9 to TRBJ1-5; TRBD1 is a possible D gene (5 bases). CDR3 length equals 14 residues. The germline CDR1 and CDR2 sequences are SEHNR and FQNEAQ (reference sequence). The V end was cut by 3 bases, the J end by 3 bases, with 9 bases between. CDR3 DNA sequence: TGTGCCAGCAGCTTGCAGGGAAACAATCAGCCCCAGCATTTT. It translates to CASSLQGNNQPQHF.

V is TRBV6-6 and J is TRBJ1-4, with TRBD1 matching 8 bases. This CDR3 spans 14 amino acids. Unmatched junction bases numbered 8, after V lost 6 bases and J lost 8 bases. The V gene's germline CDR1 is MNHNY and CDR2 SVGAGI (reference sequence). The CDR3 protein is CASRGTGGEEKLFF. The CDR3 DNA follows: TGTGCCAGCAGAGGAACAGGGGGGGAAGAAAAACTGTTTTTT.

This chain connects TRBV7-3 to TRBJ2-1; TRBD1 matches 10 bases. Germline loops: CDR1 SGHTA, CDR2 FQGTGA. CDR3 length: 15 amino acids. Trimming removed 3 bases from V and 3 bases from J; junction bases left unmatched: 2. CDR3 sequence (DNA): TGTGCCAGCAGCTTGGGACAGGGGCGCTACAATGAGCAGTTCTTC. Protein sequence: CASSLGQGRYNEQFF.

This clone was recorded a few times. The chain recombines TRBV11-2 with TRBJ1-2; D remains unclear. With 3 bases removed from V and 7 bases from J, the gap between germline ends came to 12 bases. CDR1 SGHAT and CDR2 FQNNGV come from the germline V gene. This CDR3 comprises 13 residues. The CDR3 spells CASSFPGNAGYTF. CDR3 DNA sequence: TGTGCCAGCAGCTTTCCGGGTAATGCTGGCTACACCTTC.

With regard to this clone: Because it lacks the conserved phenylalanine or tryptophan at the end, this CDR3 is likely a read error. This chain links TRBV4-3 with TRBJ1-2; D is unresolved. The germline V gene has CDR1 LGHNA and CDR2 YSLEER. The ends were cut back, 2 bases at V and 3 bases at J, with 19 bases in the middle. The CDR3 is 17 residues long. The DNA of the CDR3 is TGCGCCAGCAGCCAATTTTTCCCCACCCCTCTGGACTATGGCTACACCGTC. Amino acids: CASSQFFPTPLDYGYTV.

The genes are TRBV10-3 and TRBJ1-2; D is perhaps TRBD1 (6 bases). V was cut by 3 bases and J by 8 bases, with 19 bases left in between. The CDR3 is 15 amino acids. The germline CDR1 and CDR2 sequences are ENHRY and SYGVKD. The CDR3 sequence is CAISERTVGGQGYTF. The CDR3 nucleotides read TGTGCCATCAGTGAAAGGACAGTAGGGGGTCAGGGCTACACCTTC.

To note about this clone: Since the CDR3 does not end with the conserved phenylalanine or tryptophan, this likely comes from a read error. This chain's CDR3 is CASSVSGVSTQYV. CDR3 DNA sequence: TGTGCCAGCAGTGTATCAGGGGTTAGCACGCAGTATGTT. The chain has TRBV2 and TRBJ2-3, with D perhaps matching TRBD1 (6 bases). The CDR3 length is 13 residues. The V end lost 4 bases, the J end lost 9 bases, and 14 bases lay between the germline ends. Germline CDR1 is SNHLY and CDR2 is FYNNEI.

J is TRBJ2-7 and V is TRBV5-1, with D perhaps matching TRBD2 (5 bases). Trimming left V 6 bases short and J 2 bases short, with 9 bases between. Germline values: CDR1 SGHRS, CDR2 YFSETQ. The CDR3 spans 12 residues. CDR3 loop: CASKGDPYEQYF. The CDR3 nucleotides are TGCGCCAGCAAGGGAGACCCCTACGAGCAGTACTTC.

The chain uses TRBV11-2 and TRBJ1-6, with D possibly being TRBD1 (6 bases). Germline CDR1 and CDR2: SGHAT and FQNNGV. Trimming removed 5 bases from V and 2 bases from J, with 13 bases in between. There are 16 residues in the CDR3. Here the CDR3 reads CASSRQAVPYNSPLHF. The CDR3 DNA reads TGTGCCAGCAGCCGACAGGCGGTCCCCTATAATTCACCCCTCCACTTT.

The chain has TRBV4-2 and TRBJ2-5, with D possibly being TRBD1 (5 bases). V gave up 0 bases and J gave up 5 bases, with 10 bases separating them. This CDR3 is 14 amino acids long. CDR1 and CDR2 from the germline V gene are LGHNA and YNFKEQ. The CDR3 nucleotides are TGTGCCAGCAGCCAAGACAGGGTTGCCGAGACCCAGTACTTC. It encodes CASSQDRVAETQYF.

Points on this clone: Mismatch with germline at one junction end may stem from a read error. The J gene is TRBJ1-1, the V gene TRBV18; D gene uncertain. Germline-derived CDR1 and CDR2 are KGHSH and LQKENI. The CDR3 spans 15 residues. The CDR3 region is CANSPYSLSNTEAFF. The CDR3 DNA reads TGTGCCAACTCACCTTACTCGCTTTCGAACACTGAAGCTTTCTTT. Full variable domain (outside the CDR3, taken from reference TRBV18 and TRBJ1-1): NAGVMQNPRHLVRRRGQEARLRCSPMKGHSHVYWYRQLPEEGLKFMVYLQKENIIDESGMPKERFSAEFPKEGPSILRIQQVVRGDSAAYFCANSPYSLSNTEAFFGQGTRLTVV.

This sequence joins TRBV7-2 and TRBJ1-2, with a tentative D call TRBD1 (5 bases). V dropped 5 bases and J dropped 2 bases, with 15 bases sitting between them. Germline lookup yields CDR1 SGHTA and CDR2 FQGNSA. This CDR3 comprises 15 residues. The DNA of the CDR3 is TGTGCCAGCAGCCCTAGGGCAGGGTTGAACTATGGCTACACCTTC. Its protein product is CASSPRAGLNYGYTF. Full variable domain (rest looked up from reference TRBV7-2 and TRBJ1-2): GAGVSQSPSNKVTEKGKDVELRCDPISGHTALYWYRQSLGQGLEFLIYFQGNSAPDKSGLPSDRFSAERTGGSVSTLTIQRTQQEDSAVYLCASSPRAGLNYGYTFGSGTRLTVV.

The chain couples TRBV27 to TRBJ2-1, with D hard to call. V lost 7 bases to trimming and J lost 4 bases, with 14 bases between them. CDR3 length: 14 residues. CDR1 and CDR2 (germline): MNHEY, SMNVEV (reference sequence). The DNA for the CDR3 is TGTGCCAGCAAGACGGGTTCCGCGTACAATGAGCAGTTCTTC. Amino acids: CASKTGSAYNEQFF.

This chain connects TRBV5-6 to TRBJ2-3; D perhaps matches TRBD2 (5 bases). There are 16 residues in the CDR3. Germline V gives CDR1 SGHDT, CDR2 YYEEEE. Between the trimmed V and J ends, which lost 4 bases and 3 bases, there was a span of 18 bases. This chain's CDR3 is CASSPLWEWDTDTQYF. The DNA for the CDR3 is TGTGCCAGCAGCCCGTTGTGGGAGTGGGATACAGATACGCAGTATTTT.

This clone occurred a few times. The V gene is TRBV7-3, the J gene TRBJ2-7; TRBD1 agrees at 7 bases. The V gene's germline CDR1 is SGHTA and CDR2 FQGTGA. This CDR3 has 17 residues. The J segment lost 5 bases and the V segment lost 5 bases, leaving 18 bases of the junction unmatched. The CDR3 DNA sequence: TGTGCCAGCAGCCGATCCCTCGCCGGGACAGCTCCCCACGAGCAGTACGTC. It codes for CASSRSLAGTAPHEQYV.